This T cell receptor beta chain was sequenced for a study of shared clonotypes between healthy human individuals. Looking at the study overall: Each donor contributed plates that comprised three CD4 naive, three CD4 memory, two CD8 naive and one CD8 memory.

The V gene's germline CDR1 is MGHDK and CDR2 SYGVNS. Trimming at V came to 7 bases and at J to 4 bases, leaving 6 bases not matched to a gene. This CDR3 contains 14 residues. The naive CD8 population came from CD45RO-negative cells selected for CCR7, without terminally differentiated effector memory CD45RA+ cells. Every donor was a Caucasian adult from Nashville, Tennessee. In regard to this clone: Its specificity is not known.

Profiling relied on immunoSEQ multiplex PCR, and the TCRdb table lists in-frame clones only, not all of them. The sample shows around 2,100,000 clones, roughly 95% of them seen only once. Study observations and caveats: Naive subsets, compared against memory subsets, generally had larger estimated richness values.

The sample comprised naive CD8+ T cells sorted from blood. The TCR sequence derives from a man between 18 and 29 years old in good health. This chain connects TRBV25-1 to TRBJ2-1, with 8 bases fitting TRBD2. The CDR3 region is CASTDSGNYNEQFF. The CDR3 nucleotides read TGTGCCAGCACCGATAGCGGGAATTACAATGAGCAGTTCTTC. Filled out from reference TRBV25-1 and TRBJ2-1, the complete variable domain reads EADIYQTPRYLVIGTGKKITLECSQTMGHDKMYWYQQDPGMELHLIHYSYGVNSTEKGDLSSESTVSRIRTEHFPLTLESARPSHTSQYLCASTDSGNYNEQFFGPGTRLTVL.